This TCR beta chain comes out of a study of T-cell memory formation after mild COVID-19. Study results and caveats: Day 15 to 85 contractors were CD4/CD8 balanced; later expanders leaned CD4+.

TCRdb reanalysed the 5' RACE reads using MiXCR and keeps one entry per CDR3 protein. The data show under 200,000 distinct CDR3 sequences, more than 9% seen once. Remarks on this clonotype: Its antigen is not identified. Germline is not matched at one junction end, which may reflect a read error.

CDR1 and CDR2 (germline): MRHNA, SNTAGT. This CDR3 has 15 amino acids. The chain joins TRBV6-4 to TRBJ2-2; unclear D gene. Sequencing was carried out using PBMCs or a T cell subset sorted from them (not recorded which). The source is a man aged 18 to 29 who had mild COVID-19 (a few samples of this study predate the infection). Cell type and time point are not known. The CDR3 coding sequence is TGTGCCAGCAGTGAGCGGTCCTCGAACACCTGGGAGCTGTTTTTT. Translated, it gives CASSERSSNTWELFF.